Listed below are T cell receptor beta chains from one sample, sequenced in a study of T cell repertoires in cytomegalovirus infection. Their cognate antigens are unknown. One entry per CDR3 protein results from TCRdb running MiXCR on the reads. The table lists roughly 860,000 distinct CDR3 sequences, approximately 32% of them singletons, with around 12% in the top ten. Sequences were derived from cultured CD8+ T cells from PBMCs, sampled from culture after CMV antigen stimulation. Source of these receptors: a human donor in good health (CMV status not recorded). Some clones in this sample may be carry-over from other donors' samples. Each CDR3 is given with its conserved first and last residue. D genes are given only for firm matches. The listing skips clone size in some rows; elsewhere it reads once, few, many or a size class.

cdr3_aa cdr3_nt v_call clone_size d_call j_call
CASTSSLLGLISGANVLTF TGTGCCAGCACCTCTTCCCTCCTGGGCCTAATCTCTGGGGCCAACGTCCTGACTTTC TRBV4-2 NA NA TRBJ2-6
CASGSGTHTDTQYF TGTGCCAGCGGTAGCGGGACGCACACAGATACGCAGTATTTT TRBV6-5 NA TRBD2 TRBJ2-3
CASTESGQLNNEQFF TGCGCCAGCACAGAATCGGGACAGCTGAATAATGAGCAGTTCTTC TRBV5-1 NA TRBD1 TRBJ2-1
CASSVPNPSTNYGYTF TGTGCCAGCAGCGTACCCAACCCCAGCACTAACTATGGCTACACCTTC TRBV5-6 few NA TRBJ1-2
CASGPSGNGRETQYF TGTGCTAGTGGACCTTCAGGAAACGGGAGGGAGACCCAGTACTTC TRBV12-5 NA TRBD2 TRBJ2-5
CASSLVGQGSTDTQYF TGTGCCAGCAGCTTAGTTGGACAGGGGAGCACAGATACGCAGTATTTT TRBV7-4 NA TRBD1 TRBJ2-3
CASSEAPGQGGSPLHF TGTGCCAGCAGTGAAGCCCCGGGACAGGGAGGATCACCCCTCCACTTT TRBV6-1 few TRBD1 TRBJ1-6
CASSFIQLHEQFF TGTGCCAGCAGCTTCATCCAGCTGCATGAGCAGTTCTTC TRBV5-5 NA NA TRBJ2-1
CASSHPREGMGSTGELFF TGCGCCAGCAGCCACCCCCGGGAGGGGATGGGGAGCACCGGGGAGCTGTTTTTT TRBV4-1 NA TRBD2 TRBJ2-2
CASRAGQAYTEAFF TGTGCCAGCAGAGCCGGACAGGCATACACTGAAGCTTTCTTT TRBV12-3/TRBV12-4 NA TRBD1 TRBJ1-1
CASSLAGGEQETQYF TGTGCCAGCAGCTTAGCTGGGGGCGAACAAGAGACCCAGTACTTC TRBV7-2 few NA TRBJ2-5
CASSRQWGVLDTEAFF TGTGCCAGCAGTAGACAGTGGGGAGTGTTGGACACTGAAGCTTTCTTT TRBV7-8 many NA TRBJ1-1
CASSEAWILEDNNQPQHF TGTGCCAGCAGTGAAGCCTGGATCCTGGAAGATAACAATCAGCCCCAGCATTTT TRBV6-1 NA NA TRBJ1-5
CASGRPGRASTDTQYF TGTGCCAGCGGACGCCCTGGGCGGGCTAGCACAGATACGCAGTATTTT TRBV6-5 NA NA TRBJ2-3
CASSISGQMNTEAFF TGTGCCAGCAGCATCTCAGGACAGATGAACACTGAAGCTTTCTTT TRBV7-3 few NA TRBJ1-1
CATSTGLGSPLHF TGTGCCACCAGTACAGGCCTGGGATCACCCCTCCACTTT TRBV24-1 few NA TRBJ1-6
CASGSDGMGKTQYF TGTGCTAGTGGTTCGGACGGGATGGGGAAGACCCAGTACTTC TRBV12-5 NA NA TRBJ2-5
CASSPYRDRESTDTQYF TGTGCCAGCAGCCCCTACCGGGACAGGGAAAGCACAGATACGCAGTATTTT TRBV7-6 many TRBD1 TRBJ2-3
CASSLGPQLNTGELFF TGTGCCAGCAGTTTGGGCCCCCAACTGAACACCGGGGAGCTGTTTTTT TRBV27 NA NA TRBJ2-2
CASSQRPPGQGISQPQHF TGTGCCAGCAGCCAGAGACCCCCGGGACAGGGAATTAGTCAGCCCCAGCATTTT TRBV11-3 NA TRBD1 TRBJ1-5
CASSLTFASGANVLTF TGTGCCAGCAGCTTGACATTCGCCTCTGGGGCCAACGTCCTGACTTTC TRBV6-5 NA NA TRBJ2-6
CASSKTGSQRAFF TGTGCCAGCAGTAAAACAGGTTCGCAAAGGGCTTTCTTT TRBV5-6 NA NA TRBJ1-1
CASSDSSNRMNTEAFF TGTGCCAGCAGTGACTCAAGTAACAGGATGAACACTGAAGCTTTCTTT TRBV6-4 few NA TRBJ1-1
CASMWLGKNIRYF TGTGCCAGCATGTGGTTGGGCAAAAACATTCGGTACTTC TRBV12-3/TRBV12-4 once NA TRBJ2-4
CASSQERMNTEAFF TGCGCCAGCAGCCAAGAACGCATGAACACTGAAGCTTTCTTT TRBV4-1 NA NA TRBJ1-1
CSARDMGQRTGLDEQYF TGCAGTGCTAGAGATATGGGGCAACGGACAGGGCTAGACGAGCAGTACTTC TRBV20-1 NA TRBD1 TRBJ2-7
CASSVDRANTEAFF TGTGCCAGCAGCGTAGACAGGGCTAACACTGAAGCTTTCTTT TRBV7-6 many TRBD1 TRBJ1-1
CASSRDSLTYNEQFF TGTGCCAGCAGCCGGGACAGTCTAACCTACAATGAGCAGTTCTTC TRBV7-8 many TRBD1 TRBJ2-1
CASSQDGTGGTDTQYF TGCGCCAGCAGCCAAGATGGGACAGGGGGCACAGATACGCAGTATTTT TRBV4-3 NA TRBD1 TRBJ2-3